These 10 T cell receptor beta chains were sequenced from one sample in a study. A single record per CDR3 protein comes from TCRdb applying MiXCR to the RT-PCR reads. The repertoire holds about 680,000 distinct CDR3 sequences, with 14% as singletons. Sample: memory CD4+ T cells from blood. Receptors originate from a female donor in good health, serving as a healthy control.

The chain is built from TRBV11-2 and TRBJ2-1, with TRBD1 as a possible D gene (6 bases). The CDR3 covers 14 residues. The germline gives CDR1 SGHAT, CDR2 FQNNGV. V shed 1 base and J shed 5 bases, with 9 bases lying between them. The CDR3 is CASSLVGAHNEQFF. CDR3 nucleotides: TGTGCCAGCAGCTTAGTGGGGGCACACAATGAGCAGTTCTTC.

J is TRBJ2-7 and V is TRBV6-5; D gene unclear. The germline CDR1 and CDR2 sequences are MNHEY and SVGAGI. The germline V and J ends were trimmed by 1 base and 6 bases, with 28 bases remaining between them. The CDR3 extends over 19 amino acids. The CDR3 DNA follows: TGTGCCAGCAGTTACTATTCCGGTGGGGTAAAGGCTGGCTATGGCGAGCAGTACTTC. It translates to CASSYYSGGVKAGYGEQYF.

This clonotype was observed a few times. The gene calls are TRBV28 and TRBJ1-3; no definite D call. Germline V gene sequence: CDR1 MDHEN, CDR2 SYDVKM. The ends were cut back, 3 bases at V and 0 bases at J, with 9 bases in the middle. The CDR3 covers 15 residues. The CDR3: CASSFRTASGNTIYF. The CDR3 coding sequence is TGTGCCAGCAGTTTCCGGACGGCCTCTGGAAACACCATATATTTT.

Here the CDR3 reads CASSLLRTGARDTQYF. The CDR3 DNA sequence: TGCGCCAGCAGCTTGCTTCGGACAGGGGCCAGGGATACGCAGTATTTT. The rearrangement joins TRBV5-1 to TRBJ2-3; the match to TRBD1 covers 9 bases. Per the germline V gene, CDR1 is SGHRS and CDR2 is YFSETQ. Trimming removed 1 base from V and 6 bases from J; junction bases left unmatched: 9. The CDR3 contains 16 residues.

In this sample, this clonotype turned up many times. As DNA, the CDR3 is TGTGCCAGCAGCCCTACCGCCGGACAGGGCTACGAGCAGTACTTC. Its protein product is CASSPTAGQGYEQYF. The rearrangement uses TRBV7-2 and TRBJ2-7, with 8 positions matching TRBD1. The CDR3 covers 15 residues. J gave up 3 bases and V 5 bases, and 9 bases lay outside the gene matches. Germline lookup yields CDR1 SGHTA and CDR2 FQGNSA.

In this sample, this clonotype turned up many times. The chain recombines TRBV29-1 with TRBJ2-1, with 13 bases identical to TRBD2. This CDR3 has 16 amino acids. Trimming cost V 3 bases and J 3 bases; bases outside gene matches: 5. The germline V gene has CDR1 SQVTM and CDR2 ANQGSEA. The CDR3 DNA reads as TGCAGCGTTGATCCGACTAGCGGGGGGCTCTACAATGAGCAGTTCTTC. Translated, it gives CSVDPTSGGLYNEQFF.

The sample holds many counts of this clonotype. V usage is TRBV10-3 and J usage is TRBJ2-7, with D uncertain. Germline CDR1 is ENHRY and CDR2 is SYGVKD. Deletions cut 6 bases from V and 4 bases from J, with 7 bases between. The CDR3 length is 11 residues. CDR3 residues: CAIRVQYEQYF. CDR3 in DNA: TGTGCCATCAGGGTCCAGTACGAGCAGTACTTC.

The chain has TRBV3-1 and TRBJ2-1, with TRBD2 as a possible D gene (5 bases). V lost 2 bases and J 7 bases, leaving 9 bases between the germline ends. Germline CDR1 reads LGHDT; CDR2 reads YNNKEL (reference sequence). CDR3 length: 13 amino acids. The CDR3 region has the DNA TGTGCCAGCAGCCAATCTAGCTGGAATGAGCAGTTCTTC. Translated, it gives CASSQSSWNEQFF.

This clonotype was detected many times. This chain uses TRBV12-3 or TRBV12-4 with TRBJ1-5; TRBD1 matches 7 bases. With 3 bases clipped from V and 11 bases from J, the junction kept 4 bases outside the gene matches. The CDR3 spans 12 residues. DNA of the CDR3: TGTGCCAGCAGTTTTGGACAGGCGACCCAGCATTTT. It specifies CASSFGQATQHF.

This sequence joins TRBV6-2 or TRBV6-3 and TRBJ1-1, with D maybe TRBD1 (6 bases). CDR3 length equals 13 residues. The germline CDR1 and CDR2 sequences are MNHEY and SVGEGT. Trimming removed 6 bases at V and 3 bases at J, with 11 bases between. The DNA of the CDR3 is TGTGCCAGCAGACGCGACAGGTACACTGAAGCTTTCTTT. Translating it yields CASRRDRYTEAFF.